A single sample gave rise to the 9 T cell receptor beta chains below, sequenced in a study of T cell responses to AZD1222 COVID-19 vaccine. Measured with immunoSEQ multiplex PCR; TCRdb has only the in-frame clones, and not every one. The profile shows 90,000 to 130,000 clones, over 90% of them singletons. The sequences come from peripheral blood, collected 28 days after the second AZD1222 dose. These receptor sequences come from an adult who received the AZD1222 COVID-19 vaccine.

This clone was seen a single time. This chain joins TRBV30 and TRBJ2-3; no definite D call. There are 15 residues in the CDR3. Germline loops: CDR1 GTSNPN, CDR2 SVGIG (reference sequence). Trimming took 3 bases from V and 1 from J, leaving 14 bases between them. The CDR3 loop is CAWSPMDRGTDTQYF. In DNA form, the CDR3 reads TGTGCCTGGAGCCCAATGGACCGTGGCACAGATACGCAGTATTTT.

The chain joins TRBV9 to TRBJ1-3, with D perhaps TRBD1 (5 bases). Germline assignment: CDR1 SGDLS and CDR2 YYNGEE. V was shortened by 0 bases and J by 2 bases, with 12 bases between the two germline ends. The CDR3 has 16 residues. As DNA, the CDR3 is TGTGCCAGCAGCGTAGAGGCAGGGAAGGCTGGAAACACCATATATTTT. As protein: CASSVEAGKAGNTIYF.

The rearrangement joins TRBV11-3 to TRBJ2-7; 7 nucleotides align to TRBD1. Germline loops: CDR1 SGHNT, CDR2 YENEEA. The V segment lost 2 bases and the J segment 6 bases; nucleotides outside the gene matches: 7. The length of the CDR3 is 14 residues. The CDR3 nucleotides are TGTGCCAGCAGCTTATCGACAGGGCTCGGCGAGCAGTACTTC. Its protein is CASSLSTGLGEQYF.

The chain couples TRBV4-2 to TRBJ1-6; D gene uncertain. This CDR3 contains 14 residues. Germline assignment: CDR1 LGHNA and CDR2 YNFKEQ. V shed 4 bases and J shed 6 bases, with 10 bases lying between them. The CDR3 coding sequence is TGTGCCAGCAGCCTGCCAGGTCGTAATTCACCCCTCCACTTT. Its protein is CASSLPGRNSPLHF.

This clone was seen once. This sequence joins TRBV6-5 and TRBJ1-6; weak D call: TRBD1 (5 bases). The germline CDR1 and CDR2 sequences are MNHEY and SVGAGI. The ends were cut back, 7 bases at V and 10 bases at J, with 14 bases in the middle. The CDR3 is made up of 13 amino acids. The CDR3 spells CASTRGVESPLHF. The CDR3 DNA reads as TGTGCCAGCACGCGGGGGGTGGAATCACCCCTCCACTTT.

The gene calls are TRBV6-5 and TRBJ1-2; D is unclear. V was clipped by 0 bases and J by 5 bases, with 13 bases between them. This CDR3 has 15 amino acids. Per the germline V gene, CDR1 is MNHEY and CDR2 is SVGAGI. CDR3 protein: CASSYSKGNVYGYTF. The CDR3 DNA reads as TGTGCCAGCAGTTACTCGAAGGGAAACGTTTATGGCTACACCTTC.

V usage is TRBV4-1 and J usage is TRBJ2-7; possibly TRBD2 for D (6 bases). This CDR3 region has 15 residues. Germline lookup yields CDR1 MGHRA and CDR2 YSYEKL. The germline V and J ends were trimmed by 2 bases and 0 bases, with 11 bases remaining between them. The CDR3 sequence is CASSQPLSGSYEQYF. The CDR3 DNA is TGCGCCAGCAGCCAACCGCTTAGCGGCTCCTACGAGCAGTACTTC.

This chain links TRBV6-4 with TRBJ1-2; D remains unclear. Germline-derived CDR1 and CDR2 are MRHNA and SNTAGT. The CDR3 consists of 13 residues. Trimming left V 2 bases short and J 2 bases short, with 6 bases between. CDR3 loop: CASSDGLNYGYTF. The CDR3 nucleotides read TGTGCCAGCAGTGACGGACTAAACTATGGCTACACCTTC.

The rearrangement uses TRBV2 and TRBJ1-1; 7 bases map to TRBD1. V was pared by 7 bases and J by 1 base, with 6 bases of the junction left unmatched. Germline CDR1 is SNHLY and CDR2 is FYNNEI. The length of the CDR3 is 14 residues. This CDR3 reads CASKEGQSNTEAFF. In DNA form, the CDR3 reads TGTGCCAGCAAAGAGGGACAGTCGAACACTGAAGCTTTCTTT.